This T cell receptor beta chain was observed in a study of control samples from healthy donors and cancer patients. Using immunoSEQ multiplex PCR, the repertoire was profiled, and TCRdb retains in-frame clones only, with some absent. The data show more than 80,000 clones, 85% to 95% seen once. V was shortened by 5 bases and J by 5 bases, with 9 bases between the two germline ends. The germline V gene has CDR1 SNHLY and CDR2 FYNNEI. The CDR3 loop spans 12 amino acids. The TCR sequence derives from a young man in good health. The specimen sequenced was blood. This chain connects TRBV2 to TRBJ2-5; D is undetermined. The CDR3 loop reads CASSLVQETQYF. CDR3 nucleotide sequence: TGTGCCAGCAGTTTAGTCCAGGAGACCCAGTACTTC.